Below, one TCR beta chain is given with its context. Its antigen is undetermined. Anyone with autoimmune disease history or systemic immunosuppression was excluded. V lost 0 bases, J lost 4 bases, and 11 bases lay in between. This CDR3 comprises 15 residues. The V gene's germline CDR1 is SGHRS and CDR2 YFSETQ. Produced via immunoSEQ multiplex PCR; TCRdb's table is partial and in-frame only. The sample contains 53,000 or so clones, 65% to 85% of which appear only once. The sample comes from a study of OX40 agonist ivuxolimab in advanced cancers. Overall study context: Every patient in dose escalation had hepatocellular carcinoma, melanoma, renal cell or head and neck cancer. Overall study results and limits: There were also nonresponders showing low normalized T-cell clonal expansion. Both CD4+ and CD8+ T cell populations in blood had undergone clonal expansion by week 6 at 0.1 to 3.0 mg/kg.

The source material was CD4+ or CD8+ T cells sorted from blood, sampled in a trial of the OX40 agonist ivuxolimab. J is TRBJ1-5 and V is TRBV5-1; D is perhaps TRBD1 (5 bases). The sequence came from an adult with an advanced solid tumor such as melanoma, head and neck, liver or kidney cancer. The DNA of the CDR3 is TGCGCCAGCAGCTTGGTGGGGGGACCTAATCAGCCCCAGCATTTT. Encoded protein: CASSLVGGPNQPQHF. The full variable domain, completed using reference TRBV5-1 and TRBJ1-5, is KAGVTQTPRYLIKTRGQQVTLSCSPISGHRSVSWYQQTPGQGLQFLFEYFSETQRNKGNFPGRFSGRQFSNSRSEMNVSTLELGDSALYLCASSLVGGPNQPQHFGDGTRLSIL.